The clone carrying this T cell receptor beta chain was detected only a few times. Its matching antigen is unknown. These data belong to a study of blood T cells in healthy people across ages. About the research overall: About one barcoded beta molecule per two T cells was the capture yield of template switching.

Then a second PCR, running roughly 7 to 11 cycles, was carried out with a sample-barcoded 5' primer and a J-beta primer mix. Every cDNA molecule bore a tag from a template-switch adaptor containing 12 random nucleotides. MiXCR, applied by TCRdb to the 5' RACE reads, yields one record per CDR3 protein. The data hold over 1.5 million distinct CDR3 sequences, with 40% to 55% observed a single time. Study-level points and caveats: A greater number of naive CD4+ cells and higher diversity distinguished long-lived donors from aged donors.

This CDR3 contains 17 residues. V shed 5 bases and J shed 2 bases, with 21 bases lying between them. Germline loops: CDR1 SEHNR, CDR2 FQNEAQ (reference sequence). Sequencing input: blood. The chain is built from TRBV7-9 and TRBJ1-2; perhaps TRBD1 as D (5 bases). The TCR was taken from a woman aged 40-49 years in good health. This CDR3 reads CASSAPSPGWGNYGYTF. The CDR3 DNA is TGTGCCAGCAGCGCACCTTCTCCGGGATGGGGCAACTATGGCTACACCTTC.